The TCR beta chain described here comes from a study of blood T cell repertoires in COVID-19. Study background: Specimens from acute and convalescent COVID-19 originated in the United States, Italy and Spain. PBMCs, B-cell-depleted T cells, or T cells were the source of the cDNA or gDNA that made up the material.

Original processing methods: Nucleated cell number was recorded as an estimate derived from reference gene primer amplification. Here immunoSEQ multiplex PCR was the method, and the copy in TCRdb shows in-frame clones only, minus some. V and J calls and clone size follow that table, whereas D and trimming were derived from the DNA. The sample consists of hundreds of thousands of clones, about 85% of them appearing once. The CDR3 runs 15 residues. The chain couples TRBV21-1 to TRBJ2-5; TRBD1 reflects the table's D call only, with no check against the DNA. TRBV21-1 is noted as a pseudogene. Sequencing used peripheral blood. This TCR came from a human donor in a cohort sampled during active COVID-19. CDR3 sequence: CASSKAGGGKETQYF. CDR3 bases: TGTGCCAGCAGCAAAGCAGGGGGCGGGAAGGAGACCCAGTACTTC.